This T cell receptor (beta chain) was sequenced for a study of cytomegalovirus exposure and HLA in healthy donors. Concerning this clone: What it binds is unknown.

The study's findings and limits: The study put 150 to 200 TCR beta chains on its list as cytomegalovirus-associated.

The PCR had 60 Vbeta and 13 Jbeta primers. Data came from immunoSEQ multiplex PCR; TCRdb stores just in-frame clones and leaves some out. This sample carries some 150,000 clones, 60% to 80% of them seen once, and the ten largest clones take less than 4.5%. V was trimmed by 5 bases and J by 4 bases, leaving 13 bases between them. CDR3 length: 14 amino acids. Germline assignment: CDR1 MNHNS and CDR2 SASEGT. The sample was PBMCs. This TCR derives from a man younger than 45 in good health and CMV-seropositive. The V call is TRBV6-1, the J call TRBJ2-3; tentatively, D is TRBD2 (6 bases). CDR3 DNA sequence: TGTGCCAGCAGTTGGGACTCCTTGGCAGATACGCAGTATTTT. Its protein is CASSWDSLADTQYF.